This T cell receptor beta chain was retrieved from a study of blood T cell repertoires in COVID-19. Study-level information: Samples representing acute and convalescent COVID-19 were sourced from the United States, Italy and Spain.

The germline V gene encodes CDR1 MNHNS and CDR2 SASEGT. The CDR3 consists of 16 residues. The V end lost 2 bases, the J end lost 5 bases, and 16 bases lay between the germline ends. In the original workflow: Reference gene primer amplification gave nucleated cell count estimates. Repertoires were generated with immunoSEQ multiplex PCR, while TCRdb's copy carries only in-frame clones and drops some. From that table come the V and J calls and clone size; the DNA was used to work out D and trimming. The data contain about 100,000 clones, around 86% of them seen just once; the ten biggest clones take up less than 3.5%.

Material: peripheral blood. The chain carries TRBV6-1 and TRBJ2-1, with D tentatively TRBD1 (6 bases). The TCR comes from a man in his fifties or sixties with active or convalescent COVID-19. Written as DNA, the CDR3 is TGTGCCAGCAGTGAAAAGTTGGGCACAGGGAACAATGAGCAGTTCTTC. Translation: CASSEKLGTGNNEQFF.